The 3 T cell receptor beta chains below all came from one sample that was sequenced in a study of T cell responses to AZD1222 COVID-19 vaccine. Profiled with immunoSEQ multiplex PCR; TCRdb holds only in-frame clones, not every one. The table includes around 150,000 clones, approximately 90% detected once. The sample here was peripheral blood, taken on day 0 of MenACWY control vaccination. The receptors here all came from an adult in good health.

The sample holds one count of this clone. The chain is built from TRBV6-6 and TRBJ2-1; 7 nucleotides agree with TRBD2. The CDR3 loop spans 15 amino acids. J lost 6 bases, V lost 2 bases, and 7 bases had no gene match. Germline V gives CDR1 MNHNY, CDR2 SVGAGI (reference sequence). CDR3 nucleotide sequence: TGTGCCAGCAGTTACGAGCGGACGGGAGGCAATGAGCAGTTCTTC. Its translation is CASSYERTGGNEQFF.

The chain carries TRBV10-3 and TRBJ1-2; 8 bases are a match to TRBD1. Trimming took 6 bases from V and 1 from J; bases not matched to a gene: 4. The CDR3 contains 14 residues. In germline, CDR1 is ENHRY, CDR2 SYGVKD. CDR3 amino acids: CAIRTGENNYGYTF. Here the CDR3 DNA reads TGTGCCATCAGGACAGGGGAAAATAACTATGGCTACACCTTC.

The chain employs TRBV28 and TRBJ2-7, with D possibly being TRBD1 or TRBD2 (6 bases each). Trimming took 7 bases from V and 2 from J, leaving 12 bases between them. This CDR3 comprises 13 residues. The germline gives CDR1 MDHEN, CDR2 SYDVKM. The CDR3 sequence is CASIGGGPYEQYF. The CDR3 DNA reads as TGTGCCAGCATAGGAGGGGGGCCCTACGAGCAGTACTTC. Complete variable domain (other parts from reference TRBV28 and TRBJ2-7): DVKVTQSSRYLVKRTGEKVFLECVQDMDHENMFWYRQDPGLGLRLIYFSYDVKMKEKGDIPEGYSVSREKKERFSLILESASTNQTSMYLCASIGGGPYEQYFGPGTRLTVT.